This TCR beta chain was sequenced for a study of cytomegalovirus exposure and HLA in healthy donors. The CDR3 totals 16 residues. Germline V CDR1 and CDR2: SEHNR, FQNEAQ (reference sequence). J lost 2 bases, V lost 3 bases, and 10 bases had no gene match. A multiplex PCR was run with 60 Vbeta primers and 13 Jbeta primers. Assay: immunoSEQ multiplex PCR; the TCRdb copy retains only in-frame clones and omits some. Here the sample spans about 150,000 clones, roughly four fifths being singletons. The rearrangement uses TRBV7-9 and TRBJ2-7, with TRBD1 identical over 7 bases. Sequenced: PBMCs. The source of this sequence is a man between 18 and 35 years old in good health and CMV-seronegative. The CDR3 DNA follows: TGTGCCAGCAGCTTGGGGTTTGACAGGGTTCCCTACGAGCAGTACTTC. Translation: CASSLGFDRVPYEQYF.